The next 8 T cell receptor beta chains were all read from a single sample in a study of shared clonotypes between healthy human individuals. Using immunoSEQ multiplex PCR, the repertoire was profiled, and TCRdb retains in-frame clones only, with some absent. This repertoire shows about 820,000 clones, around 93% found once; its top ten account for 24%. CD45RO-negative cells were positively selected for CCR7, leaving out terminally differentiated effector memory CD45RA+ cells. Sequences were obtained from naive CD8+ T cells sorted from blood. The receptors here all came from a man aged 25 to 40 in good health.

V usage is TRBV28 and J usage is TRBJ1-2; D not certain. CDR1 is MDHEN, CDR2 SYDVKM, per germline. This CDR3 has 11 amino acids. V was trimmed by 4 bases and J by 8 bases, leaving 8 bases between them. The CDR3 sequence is CASSYSRGYTF. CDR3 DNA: TGTGCCAGCAGTTACAGTCGGGGCTACACCTTC.

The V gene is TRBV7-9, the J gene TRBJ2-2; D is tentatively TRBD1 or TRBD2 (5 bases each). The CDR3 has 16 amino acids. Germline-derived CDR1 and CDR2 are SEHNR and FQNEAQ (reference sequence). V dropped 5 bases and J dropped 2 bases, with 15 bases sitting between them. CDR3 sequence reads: CASSPPGTLNTGELFF. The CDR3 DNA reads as TGTGCCAGCAGCCCCCCCGGGACCCTAAACACCGGGGAGCTGTTTTTT.

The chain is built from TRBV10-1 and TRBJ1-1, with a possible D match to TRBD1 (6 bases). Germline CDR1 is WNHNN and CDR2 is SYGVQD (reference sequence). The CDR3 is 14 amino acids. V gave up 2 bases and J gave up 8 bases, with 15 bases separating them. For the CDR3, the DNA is TGCGCCAGCAGTGAGGAATTTGGTACAGGGGAAGCTTTCTTT. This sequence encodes CASSEEFGTGEAFF.

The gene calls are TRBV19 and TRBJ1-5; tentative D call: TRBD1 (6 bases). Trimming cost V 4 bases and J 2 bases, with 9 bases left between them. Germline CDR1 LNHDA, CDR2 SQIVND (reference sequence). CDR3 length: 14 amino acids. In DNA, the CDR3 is TGTGCCAGTAGTACATGGACAGGCAATCAGCCCCAGCATTTT. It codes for CASSTWTGNQPQHF.

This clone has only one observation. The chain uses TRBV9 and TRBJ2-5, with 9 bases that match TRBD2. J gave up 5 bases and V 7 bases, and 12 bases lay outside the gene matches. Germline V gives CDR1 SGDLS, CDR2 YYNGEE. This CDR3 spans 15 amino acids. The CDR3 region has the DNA TGTGCCAGCGGGGGCGTGCGGGAGGGCCGGGAGACCCAGTACTTC. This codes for CASGGVREGRETQYF.

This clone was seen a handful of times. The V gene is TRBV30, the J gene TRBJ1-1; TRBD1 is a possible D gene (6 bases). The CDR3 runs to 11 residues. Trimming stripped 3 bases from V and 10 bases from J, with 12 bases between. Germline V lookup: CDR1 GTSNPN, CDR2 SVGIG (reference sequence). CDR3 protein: CAWRDSLRAFF. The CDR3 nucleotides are TGTGCCTGGAGGGACAGCCTCAGAGCTTTCTTT.

The CDR3 region has the DNA TGTGCCAGCAGCTCCGAAACAGAAGGAAACTACGAGCAGTACTTC. Protein: CASSSETEGNYEQYF. The chain couples TRBV7-9 to TRBJ2-7; D remains ambiguous. The V gene's germline CDR1 is SEHNR and CDR2 FQNEAQ (reference sequence). Trimming removed 4 bases from V and 3 bases from J, with 16 bases in between. The CDR3 totals 15 residues.

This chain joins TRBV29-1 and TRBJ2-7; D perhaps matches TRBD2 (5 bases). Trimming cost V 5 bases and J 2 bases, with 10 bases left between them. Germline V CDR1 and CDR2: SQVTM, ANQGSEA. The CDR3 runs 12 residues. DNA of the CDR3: TGCAGCGTTTTAGTAGCGACCTACGAGCAGTACTTC. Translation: CSVLVATYEQYF.